Listed below are T cell receptor beta chains from one sample, sequenced in a study of shared clonotypes between healthy human individuals. Clones were sequenced by immunoSEQ multiplex PCR, and TCRdb holds only the in-frame ones, with some missing. The sample carries about 800,000 clones, about 96% recorded once. The sample comprised naive CD8+ T cells sorted from blood. Receptors were obtained from a man aged 30 to 45 in good health. The CDR3 runs from the conserved cysteine through the conserved F or W. Each record gives: J gene, V gene, clone size, D gene, CDR3 DNA, CDR3 protein. D genes are given only for firm matches. A clone size is listed for some rows: how often the clone was seen (once, few, many), or a class if it is expanded.

TRBJ2-3,TRBV11-1,.,TRBD1,TGTGCCAGCAGCTTAGCGCGTAGGCAGGGGGCGATGTACGCAGATACGCAGTATTTT,CASSLARRQGAMYADTQYF
TRBJ1-2,TRBV7-6,.,.,TGTGCCAGCAGCCCCGGATTGGTAACCGGCTACACCTTC,CASSPGLVTGYTF
TRBJ1-5,TRBV19,.,TRBD1,TGTGCCAGTAGTACCGACAGGGGCAATCAGCCCCAGCATTTT,CASSTDRGNQPQHF
TRBJ2-1,TRBV27,.,.,TGTGCCAGCAGTTCCGGGCTAGCGTATTACAATGAGCAGTTCTTC,CASSSGLAYYNEQFF
TRBJ1-5,TRBV19,.,.,TGTGCCAGTAGTAAAAAGGGCAATCAGCCCCAGCATTTT,CASSKKGNQPQHF
TRBJ2-2,TRBV6-1,.,TRBD2,TGTGCCAGCAGTGAAGCGCTTCTGGGGCTAGCGGGACCCGCGAACACCGGGGAGCTGTTTTTT,CASSEALLGLAGPANTGELFF
TRBJ2-2,TRBV5-4,.,TRBD1,TGTGCCAGCAGCTGGGCAGGGGGCATCACCGGGGAGCTGTTTTTT,CASSWAGGITGELFF
TRBJ2-7,TRBV15,.,.,TGTGCCACCAGCAGAGTCGCCGGGACCCCCTACGAGCAGTACTTC,CATSRVAGTPYEQYF
TRBJ1-5,TRBV6-1,once,.,TGTGCCAGCCTAAACGGGGGGGCGGAGGAGCCCCAGCATTTT,CASLNGGAEEPQHF
TRBJ2-7,TRBV27,.,.,TGTGCCAGCAGTTTATCGGAGGGACATGTCCAATACGAGCAGTACTTC,CASSLSEGHVQYEQYF
TRBJ2-5,TRBV4-3,.,TRBD2,TGCGCCAGCAGCCCAGGCAAGGGACTAGCGCGGGAGACCCAGTACTTC,CASSPGKGLARETQYF
TRBJ2-7,TRBV5-1,.,TRBD1,TGCGCCAGCAGCTCGGGACAGGGGTGGGACGAGCAGTACTTC,CASSSGQGWDEQYF
TRBJ2-2,TRBV7-9,.,.,TGTGCCAGCAGCTTAGCGTCTCAGACCGGGGAGCTGTTTTTT,CASSLASQTGELFF
TRBJ2-7,TRBV27,.,.,TGTGCCAGCAGTTTATGGCGCGGGTACGAGCAGTACTTC,CASSLWRGYEQYF
TRBJ2-7,TRBV6-4,.,.,TGTGCCAGCAGTGACGGACACGAGCAGTACTTC,CASSDGHEQYF
TRBJ1-5,TRBV7-6,.,.,TGTGCCAGCAGCTTAAATAGCAATCAGCCCCAGCATTTT,CASSLNSNQPQHF
TRBJ2-1,TRBV15,.,TRBD2,TGTGCCACCAGCAGACCGTTCGGGAGGGCCGGGAATGAGCAGTTCTTC,CATSRPFGRAGNEQFF
TRBJ2-1,TRBV4-1,.,.,TGCGCCAGCAGCCAAGAAGACGGGTCATCCTACAATGAGCAGTTCTTC,CASSQEDGSSYNEQFF
TRBJ2-7,TRBV7-9,.,.,TGTGCCAGCAGCCCGACCTCGGTCACTACCTACGAGCAGTACTTC,CASSPTSVTTYEQYF
TRBJ2-5,TRBV15,.,.,TGTGCCACCAGCTTACTAGAGGTGCACAGCCAAGAGACCCAGTACTTC,CATSLLEVHSQETQYF
TRBJ2-5,TRBV11-2,.,.,TGTGCCAGCAGCTTAGCCAGTCTACCCTTGGGGACCCAGTACTTC,CASSLASLPLGTQYF
TRBJ2-1,TRBV19,.,.,TGTGCCAGTAGTATTGGCGGTTGGCAGGCCTACAATGAGCAGTTCTTC,CASSIGGWQAYNEQFF
TRBJ2-7,TRBV5-1,.,TRBD2,TGCGCCAGCAGCGCCGCTAGCGGGAAAGGTTCCTACGAGCAGTACTTC,CASSAASGKGSYEQYF
TRBJ2-1,TRBV10-3,.,.,TGTGCCATCAGTGAATACGGACAGAGTAACAATGAGCAGTTCTTC,CAISEYGQSNNEQFF
TRBJ2-6,TRBV7-9,.,.,TGTGCCACCTGGACGGTTGGGGCCAACGTCCTGACTTTC,CATWTVGANVLTF
TRBJ2-1,TRBV7-9,.,.,TGTGCCAGCAGCGGGCGCGGGACTCTTCAATTCAATGAGCAGTTCTTC,CASSGRGTLQFNEQFF
TRBJ1-2,TRBV28,.,.,TGTGCCAGCAGCCGTAACTATGGCTACACCTTC,CASSRNYGYTF